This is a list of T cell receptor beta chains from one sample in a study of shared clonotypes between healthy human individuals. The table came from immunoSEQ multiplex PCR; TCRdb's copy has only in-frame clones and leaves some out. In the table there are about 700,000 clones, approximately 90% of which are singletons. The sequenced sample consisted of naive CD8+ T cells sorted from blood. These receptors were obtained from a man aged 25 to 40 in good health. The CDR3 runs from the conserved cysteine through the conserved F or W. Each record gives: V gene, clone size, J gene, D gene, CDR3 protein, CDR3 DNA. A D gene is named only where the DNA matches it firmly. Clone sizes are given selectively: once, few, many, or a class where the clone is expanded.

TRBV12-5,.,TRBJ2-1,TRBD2,CASGSPGREGRYNEQFF,TGTGCTAGTGGTTCCCCCGGGCGGGAGGGTCGCTACAATGAGCAGTTCTTC
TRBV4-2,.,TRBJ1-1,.,CASSLTEGAGPEAFF,TGTGCCAGCAGCTTAACTGAAGGTGCTGGACCTGAAGCTTTCTTT
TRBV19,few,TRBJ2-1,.,CASSLTDASKGLYNEQFF,TGTGCCAGTAGCTTAACCGACGCCTCGAAAGGTCTTTACAATGAGCAGTTCTTC
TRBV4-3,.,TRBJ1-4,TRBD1,CASSQGVSGQGGEKLFF,TGCGCCAGCAGCCAAGGCGTTTCGGGACAGGGCGGTGAAAAACTGTTTTTT
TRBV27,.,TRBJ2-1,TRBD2,CASSPGTSGRLYNEQFF,TGTGCCAGCAGTCCGGGGACTAGCGGGAGGTTGTACAATGAGCAGTTCTTC
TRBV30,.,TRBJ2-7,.,CAWSGPGNPYEQYF,TGTGCCTGGAGCGGTCCAGGCAATCCCTACGAGCAGTACTTC
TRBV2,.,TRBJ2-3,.,CASRDGLNPDTQYF,TGTGCCAGCAGGGACGGGCTTAACCCAGATACGCAGTATTTT
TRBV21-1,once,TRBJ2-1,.,CASSKDSGLAGGSPYNEQFF,TGTGCCAGCAGCAAGGATTCCGGACTAGCGGGAGGCAGCCCCTACAATGAGCAGTTCTTC
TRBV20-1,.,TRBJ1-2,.,CSAPPYTF,TGCAGTGCTCCCCCCTACACCTTC
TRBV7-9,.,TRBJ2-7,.,CASSIQGQMRLYEQYF,TGTGCCAGCAGCATCCAAGGACAGATGAGACTTTACGAGCAGTACTTC
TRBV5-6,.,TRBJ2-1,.,CASSLAGNLYNEQFF,TGTGCCAGCAGCTTGGCAGGCAACCTATACAATGAGCAGTTCTTC
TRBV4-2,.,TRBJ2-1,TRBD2,CASSSRGGLAGLNEQFF,TGTGCCAGCAGCTCGCGAGGAGGGCTAGCGGGATTGAATGAGCAGTTCTTC
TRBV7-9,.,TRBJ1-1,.,CASSFGPTEAFF,TGTGCCAGCAGCTTCGGTCCCACTGAAGCTTTCTTT
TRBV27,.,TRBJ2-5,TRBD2,CASSFTSGSETQYF,TGTGCCAGCAGTTTTACTAGCGGGTCGGAGACCCAGTACTTC
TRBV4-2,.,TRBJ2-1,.,CASSQEGYNEQFF,TGTGCCAGCAGCCAAGAGGGGTACAATGAGCAGTTCTTC
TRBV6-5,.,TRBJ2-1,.,CASSYSTGVEQFF,TGTGCCAGCAGTTACTCGACGGGAGTTGAGCAGTTCTTC
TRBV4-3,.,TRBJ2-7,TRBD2,CASSQARAGGSYEQYF,TGCGCCAGCAGCCAAGCACGAGCGGGAGGGAGCTACGAGCAGTACTTC
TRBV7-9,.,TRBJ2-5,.,CASRGLETQYF,TGTGCCAGCAGAGGGTTGGAGACCCAGTACTTC
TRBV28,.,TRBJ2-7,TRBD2,CASSPLFRTSGSYEQYF,TGTGCCAGCAGTCCCCTCTTTCGTACTAGCGGCTCCTACGAGCAGTACTTC
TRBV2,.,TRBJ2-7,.,CASSEAGRGGNYEQYF,TGTGCCAGCAGTGAAGCGGGCCGTGGTGGGAACTACGAGCAGTACTTC